This TCR beta chain was found in a study of human T cells and chemical hapten exposure. Study details: The study enrolled mostly female patients with alopecia areata, totalis or universalis. Minor volume differences among pooled libraries chiefly drove per-sample TCR yield variation. Regarding the study as a whole: Significantly more large CDR3 similarity clusters were formed by expanded TCRs than by controls.

This clonotype was seen repeatedly, ten times or more. Its target is unknown. TCRdb independently ran MiXCR on the RACE reads; one entry per CDR3 protein. The repertoire consists of about 180,000 distinct CDR3 sequences, with around 30% occurring once and the leading ten covering under 3%. Regarding time point: pre-sensitization, week 0. The treatment is: therapeutic diphenylcyclopropenone sensitization with weekly scalp DPC. This clonotype was obtained from a woman aged 30 to 39 with alopecia areata. Some clones in this sample may be carry-over from other donors' samples. Sequenced here: whole blood, sampled in connection with sensitization to the hapten diphenylcyclopropenone (DPC).

The CDR3 region is CSVVKRSGVNEQFF. The CDR3 DNA reads TGCAGCGTTGTGAAGCGGAGTGGGGTCAATGAGCAGTTCTTC. The chain is built from TRBV29-1 and TRBJ2-1, with D possibly matching TRBD2 (5 bases). The V gene lost 4 bases and the J gene lost 6 bases, with 16 bases spanning the gap. Germline V gives CDR1 SQVTM, CDR2 ANQGSEA. The length of the CDR3 is 14 residues.